What follows are 25 T cell receptor beta chains derived from one specimen sequenced in a study of T cells after posttransplantation cyclophosphamide. Busulfan-fludarabine conditioning, marrow transplant, and cyclophosphamide on days +3 and +4 were administered. TCRdb keeps only in-frame clones here, not all; method: immunoSEQ multiplex PCR. The data hold roughly 1,600 clones, with under 70% observed a single time. The sequencing used CD8+ T cells sorted from PBMCs, collected after allogeneic stem cell transplant with posttransplant cyclophosphamide. Source of these receptors: a male patient in his thirties who received an allogeneic stem cell transplant from a related donor, was CMV-positive, and had acute GVHD only. The graft donor may have contributed some T cells.

V and J are TRBV10-2 and TRBJ2-3; TRBD2 matches 9 bases. Trimming took 11 bases from V and 2 from J; bases not matched to a gene: 8. Germline CDR1 WSHSY, CDR2 SAAADI. This CDR3 comprises 14 residues. The CDR3 sequence is CAAASGVITDTQYF. CDR3 nucleotides: TGCGCCGCGGCTAGCGGGGTGATCACAGATACGCAGTATTTT.

Comment on this clone: Only one base separates this from a far larger clonotype, so it likely reflects a read error. Other DNA sequences in the same sample also yield this CDR3. V usage is TRBV4-3 and J usage is TRBJ1-6; D remains ambiguous. Germline loops: CDR1 LGHNA, CDR2 YSLEER. The CDR3 spans 14 residues. CDR3 DNA: TGCGCCAGCAGCCATTTGACTTATAATTCCCCCCTCCACTTT. Its translation is CASSHLTYNSPLHF.

The chain couples TRBV29-1 to TRBJ1-2, with 11 bases aligning to TRBD1. CDR1 is SQVTM and CDR2 is ANQGSEA in the germline V gene. The CDR3 covers 15 residues. Unmatched junction bases numbered 9, after V lost 5 bases and J lost 4 bases. This CDR3 is CSVFGQGAQGYGYTF. DNA of the CDR3: TGCAGCGTTTTCGGACAGGGGGCTCAGGGCTATGGCTACACCTTC.

The chain joins TRBV7-6 to TRBJ2-7; TRBD2 matches at 8 bases. The V gene's germline CDR1 is SGHVS and CDR2 FNYEAQ. This CDR3 has 15 residues. With V trimmed by 5 bases and J by 6 bases, 12 bases remained unmatched. The CDR3 region is CASSQHPGGGREQYF. The CDR3, as DNA: TGTGCCAGCAGCCAACACCCCGGGGGGGGACGCGAGCAGTACTTC.

V is TRBV6-5 and J is TRBJ2-3; possible D gene TRBD2, 5 bases. V was clipped by 2 bases and J by 6 bases, with 9 bases between them. The CDR3 loop spans 13 amino acids. Germline CDR1 is MNHEY and CDR2 is SVGAGI. CDR3 residues: CASSYDYGDTQYF. In nucleotides, the CDR3 is TGTGCCAGCAGTTACGACTACGGGGATACGCAGTATTTT.

The V and J genes are TRBV4-1 and TRBJ2-5, with TRBD2 matching over 8 bases. The CDR3 is made up of 13 amino acids. Losses at the gene ends were 5 bases for V and 3 bases for J; bases not matched to a gene: 2. CDR1 MGHRA and CDR2 YSYEKL come from the germline V gene. The CDR3 protein is CASSFGGEETQYF. CDR3 nucleotides: TGCGCCAGCAGCTTCGGGGGGGAAGAGACCCAGTACTTC.

The chain employs TRBV27 and TRBJ1-6, with 9 bases matching TRBD1. The length of the CDR3 is 17 residues. V shed 3 bases, J shed 3 bases, and the junction held 6 bases outside the gene matches. Per the germline V gene, CDR1 is MNHEY and CDR2 is SMNVEV (reference sequence). CDR3 sequence (DNA): TGTGCCAGCAGTTTTCGGACAGGGGTCTTCTATAATTCACCCCTCCACTTT. Protein product: CASSFRTGVFYNSPLHF.

V is TRBV5-1 and J is TRBJ1-1; 7 nucleotides match TRBD1. V shed 4 bases and J 11 bases; nucleotides not matched to a gene: 5. Germline CDR1 SGHRS, CDR2 YFSETQ. The CDR3 extends over 11 amino acids. CDR3 nucleotide sequence: TGCGCCAGCAGCATACAGGGGCGGGCTTTCTTT. Translating gives CASSIQGRAFF.

Note on this clone: A far larger clone is one base from this, pointing to a likely read error. The V call is TRBV14, the J call TRBJ2-1, with 10 positions matching TRBD2. Germline V CDR1 and CDR2: SGHDN, FVKESK. The CDR3 length is 16 residues. This CDR3 is CASSPTSGGAVNDQFF. CDR3 DNA: TGTGCCAGCAGCCCTACAAGCGGGGGGGCCGTAAATGATCAGTTCTTC.

About this clone: Other DNA sequences in the same sample also yield this CDR3. The rearrangement links TRBV6-5 to TRBJ2-3; 11 bases are shared with TRBD2. The CDR3 length is 15 residues. The V gene's germline CDR1 is MNHEY and CDR2 SVGAGI. Losses at the gene ends were 6 bases for V and 3 bases for J; bases not matched to a gene: 5. CDR3 in amino acids: CASRTGLAGTDTQYF. The CDR3 DNA follows: TGTGCCAGCAGAACCGGACTAGCGGGTACAGATACGCAGTATTTT.

The CDR3 bases are TGTGCCACCAGCTCAGAGGGGAGGGGCTATGGCTACACCTTC. Translating it yields CATSSEGRGYGYTF. The rearrangement links TRBV15 to TRBJ1-2, with a possible D match to TRBD1 (5 bases). Germline CDR1 and CDR2: LNHNV and YYDKDF (reference sequence). Trimming shortened V by 5 bases and J by 4 bases, and 14 bases separated the two germline ends. There are 14 residues in the CDR3.

This clone was counted only a few times. The chain recombines TRBV4-3 with TRBJ2-1; no definite D call. CDR1 is LGHNA and CDR2 is YSLEER in the germline V gene. Trimming cost V 0 bases and J 5 bases, with 8 bases left between them. This CDR3 spans 14 amino acids. The CDR3 sequence is CASSQDWRNNEQFF. The CDR3 DNA reads TGCGCCAGCAGCCAAGATTGGAGAAACAATGAGCAGTTCTTC.

The chain couples TRBV4-3 to TRBJ1-2; 8 nucleotides match TRBD1. Germline CDR1 and CDR2: LGHNA and YSLEER. The V and J ends lost 1 base and 0 bases, in that order; junction bases with no gene match: 1. This CDR3 is 15 amino acids long. The CDR3 DNA sequence: TGCGCCAGCAGCCAAGTGACAGGGGCTAACTATGGCTACACCTTC. It codes for CASSQVTGANYGYTF.

The chain has TRBV11-2 and TRBJ2-7; D ambiguous. This CDR3 spans 14 amino acids. Trimming took 3 bases from V and 2 from J, leaving 11 bases between them. The germline V gene has CDR1 SGHAT and CDR2 FQNNGV. CDR3 in amino acids: CASSLRSSTYEQYF. In nucleotides, the CDR3 is TGTGCCAGCAGCTTGCGCAGTAGCACCTACGAGCAGTACTTC. Combining the CDR3 with reference TRBV11-2 and TRBJ2-7 gives the whole variable domain EAGVAQSPRYKIIEKRQSVAFWCNPISGHATLYWYQQILGQGPKLLIQFQNNGVVDDSQLPKDRFSAERLKGVDSTLKIQPAKLEDSAVYLCASSLRSSTYEQYFGPGTRLTVT.

The gene calls are TRBV2 and TRBJ1-5; D might be TRBD1 (6 bases). The CDR3 runs 15 residues. Germline V gene data show CDR1 as SNHLY and CDR2 as FYNNEI. V was pared by 6 bases and J by 3 bases, with 15 bases between. The CDR3 sequence: CASSAGDEDNQPQHF. The CDR3 DNA sequence: TGTGCCAGCAGCGCAGGGGACGAGGACAATCAGCCCCAGCATTTT.

The rearrangement links TRBV7-9 to TRBJ2-7; a weak D match, TRBD1 (6 bases). Germline V gene lookup returns CDR1 SEHNR and CDR2 FQNEAQ (reference sequence). The V end lost 5 bases, the J end lost 0 bases, and 8 bases lay between the germline ends. The CDR3 runs to 13 residues. The DNA for the CDR3 is TGTGCCAGCAGCCCGGGACACTCCTACGAGCAGTACTTC. Protein sequence: CASSPGHSYEQYF.

This clone was detected once. This rearrangement joins TRBV7-9 to TRBJ2-3, with D perhaps matching TRBD2 (7 bases). Germline CDR1 SEHNR, CDR2 FQNEAQ (reference sequence). V lost 0 bases, J lost 0 bases, and 13 bases lay in between. This CDR3 region has 17 residues. The CDR3 loop reads CASSLAWRGTSTDTQYF. The CDR3 DNA reads TGTGCCAGCAGCTTAGCGTGGCGGGGGACAAGCACAGATACGCAGTATTTT.

DNA for the CDR3: TGCGCCAGCAGTGAGAATCTGAGTCTCCTAGTCGACAATGAAAAACTGTTTTTT. Translating gives CASSENLSLLVDNEKLFF. The chain carries TRBV4-1 and TRBJ1-4; D is uncertain. This CDR3 has 18 residues. The germline V gene has CDR1 MGHRA and CDR2 YSYEKL. V was shortened by 6 bases and J by 5 bases, with 25 bases between the two germline ends.

This clone showed up just once. This chain links TRBV19 with TRBJ2-1; maybe TRBD1 (6 bases). CDR1 is LNHDA, CDR2 SQIVND, per germline (reference sequence). This CDR3 has 16 residues. The V end was cut by 3 bases, the J end by 0 bases, with 12 bases between. CDR3 DNA sequence: TGTGCCAGTAGTATCTCTGACAGGACCTCCTACAATGAGCAGTTCTTC. This sequence encodes CASSISDRTSYNEQFF. Looking up the rest from reference TRBV19 and TRBJ2-1 gives the full variable domain: DGGITQSPKYLFRKEGQNVTLSCEQNLNHDAMYWYRQDPGQGLRLIYYSQIVNDFQKGDIAEGYSVSREKKESFPLTVTSAQKNPTAFYLCASSISDRTSYNEQFFGPGTRLTVL.

CDR3 DNA: TGCGCCAGCAGCCAAGAAGGGGGGAACACTGAAGCTTTCTTT. Translating gives CASSQEGGNTEAFF. The rearrangement links TRBV4-1 to TRBJ1-1, with D possibly matching TRBD1 (6 bases). Trimming shortened V by 0 bases and J by 1 base, and 6 bases separated the two germline ends. Per the germline V gene, CDR1 is MGHRA and CDR2 is YSYEKL. The CDR3 is 14 amino acids.

The rearrangement joins TRBV5-8 to TRBJ1-2; D gene ambiguous. The CDR3 loop spans 13 amino acids. The germline V and J ends were trimmed by 0 bases and 6 bases, with 9 bases remaining between them. CDR1 is SGHTS, CDR2 YDEGEE, per germline. The CDR3 coding sequence is TGTGCCAGCAGCTTGGGGTATCCAGATGGCTACACCTTC. Amino acids: CASSLGYPDGYTF.

As regards this clone: It is likely a read error: a sequence one base away is far more abundant. The chain joins TRBV7-6 to TRBJ2-6; a weak D match, TRBD1 (6 bases). V was trimmed by 5 bases and J by 2 bases, leaving 31 bases between them. There are 22 residues in the CDR3. The germline gives CDR1 SGHVS, CDR2 FNYEAQ. The CDR3 loop is CASSQDLMTVDSLFAGANVLTF. The CDR3 bases are TGTGCCAGCAGCCAAGATCTTATGACGGTGGACAGTTTATTTGCTGGGGCCAACGTCCTGACTTTC. Using reference TRBV7-6 and TRBJ2-6 for the parts outside the CDR3, the full variable domain is GAGVSQSPRYKVTKRGQDVALRCDPISGHVSLYWYRQALGQGPEFLTYFNYEAQQDKSGLPNDRFSAERPEGSISTLTIQRTEQRDSAMYRCASSQDLMTVDSLFAGANVLTFGAGSRLTVL.

This sequence joins TRBV27 and TRBJ2-7; D may be TRBD2 (5 bases). Trimming took 6 bases from V and 7 from J, leaving 19 bases between them. Per germline, CDR1 MNHEY and CDR2 SMNVEV (reference sequence). The CDR3 totals 14 residues. The CDR3 DNA sequence: TGTGCCAGCAGACCCGACGGAGCCGGCGGGGAGCAGTACTTC. It is translated as CASRPDGAGGEQYF.

The CDR3 DNA is TGTGCCAGCACCCGGGACTACAGCAATGAGCAGTTCTTC. Translating gives CASTRDYSNEQFF. The chain links TRBV7-9 to TRBJ2-1, with 7 bases that match TRBD2. The trim removed 7 bases at V and 6 bases at J, leaving 6 bases unmatched. The CDR3 has 13 residues. Per germline, CDR1 SEHNR and CDR2 FQNEAQ (reference sequence).

The rearrangement joins TRBV15 to TRBJ1-4; 8 nucleotides match TRBD1. The germline V gene has CDR1 LNHNV and CDR2 YYDKDF (reference sequence). CDR3 length: 16 amino acids. Trimming cost V 0 bases and J 6 bases; bases outside gene matches: 6. CDR3 region: CATSRDYGQGHEKLFF. The CDR3 DNA sequence: TGTGCCACCAGCAGAGATTACGGACAGGGACATGAAAAACTGTTTTTT.